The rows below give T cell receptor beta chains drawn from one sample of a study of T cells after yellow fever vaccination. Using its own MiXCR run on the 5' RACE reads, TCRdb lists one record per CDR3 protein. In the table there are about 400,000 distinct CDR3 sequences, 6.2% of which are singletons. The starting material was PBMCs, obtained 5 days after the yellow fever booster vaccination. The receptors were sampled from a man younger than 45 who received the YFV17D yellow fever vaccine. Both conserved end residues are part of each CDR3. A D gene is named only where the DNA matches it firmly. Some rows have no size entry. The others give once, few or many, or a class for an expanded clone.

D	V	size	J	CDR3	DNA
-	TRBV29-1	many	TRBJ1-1	CSVELWTSDTEAFF	TGCAGCGTTGAATTGTGGACATCGGACACTGAAGCTTTCTTT
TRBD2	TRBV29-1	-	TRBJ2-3	CSVAGEGDTQYF	TGCAGCGTTGCTGGGGAGGGAGATACGCAGTATTTT
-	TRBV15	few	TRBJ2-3	CATSPPPGGYSSTDTQYF	TGTGCCACCAGCCCACCTCCTGGGGGATATTCTAGCACAGATACGCAGTATTTT
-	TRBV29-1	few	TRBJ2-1	CSARTRGGVGNEQFF	TGCAGCGCTCGGACTAGAGGGGGGGTGGGGAATGAGCAGTTCTTC
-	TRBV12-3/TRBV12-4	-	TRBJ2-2	CASSPRTATGELFF	TGTGCCAGCAGTCCCAGGACAGCCACCGGGGAGCTGTTTTTT
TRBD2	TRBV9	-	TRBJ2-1	CASSLTKSGSSYNEQFF	TGTGCCAGCAGCCTAACTAAAAGCGGGAGCTCCTACAATGAGCAGTTCTTC
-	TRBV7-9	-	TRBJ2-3	CASSQETRTDTQYF	TGTGCCAGCAGCCAGGAGACCCGCACAGATACGCAGTATTTT
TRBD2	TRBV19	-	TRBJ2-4	CASSTSGRNIQYF	TGTGCCAGTAGTACTAGCGGCCGAAACATTCAGTACTTC
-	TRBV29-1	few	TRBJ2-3	CSVDQGGTDTQYF	TGCAGCGTGGACCAGGGTGGCACAGATACGCAGTATTTT
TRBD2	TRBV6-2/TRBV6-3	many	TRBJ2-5	CASSRPGTSGLETQYF	TGTGCCAGCAGTCGCCCCGGGACTAGCGGATTAGAGACCCAGTACTTC
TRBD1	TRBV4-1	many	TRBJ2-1	CASSQDHRTGGGNEQFF	TGCGCCAGCAGCCAAGATCACCGGACAGGGGGCGGCAATGAGCAGTTCTTC
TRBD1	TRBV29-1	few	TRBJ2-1	CSVGTGPISYNEQFF	TGCAGCGTGGGGACAGGCCCCATTTCCTACAATGAGCAGTTCTTC
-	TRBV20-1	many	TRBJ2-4	CSAVKNIQYF	TGCAGTGCTGTCAAAAACATTCAGTACTTC
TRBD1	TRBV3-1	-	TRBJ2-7	CASSQQDRISYEQYF	TGTGCCAGCAGCCAACAGGACAGGATCTCCTACGAGCAGTACTTC
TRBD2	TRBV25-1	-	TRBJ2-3	CASSALAGGLVGTDTQYF	TGTGCCAGCAGTGCGTTAGCGGGAGGGCTGGTAGGGACAGATACGCAGTATTTT
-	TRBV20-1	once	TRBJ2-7	CSADQMGWSGEQYF	TGCAGTGCCGATCAAATGGGGTGGAGTGGAGAGCAGTACTTC
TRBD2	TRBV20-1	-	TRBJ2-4	CSAILAGSRRVGVQYF	TGCAGTGCTATACTAGCGGGGTCTCGCCGAGTGGGCGTTCAGTACTTC
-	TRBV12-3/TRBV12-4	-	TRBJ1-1	CASRGGVNTEAFF	TGTGCCAGCAGGGGAGGGGTGAACACTGAAGCTTTCTTT
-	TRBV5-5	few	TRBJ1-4	CASSLQLRGTNEKLFF	TGTGCCAGCAGCCTGCAGCTTAGGGGGACTAATGAAAAACTGTTTTTT
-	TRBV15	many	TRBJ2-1	CATSRPPTSHNEQFF	TGTGCCACCAGCAGACCACCCACTAGCCACAATGAGCAGTTCTTC
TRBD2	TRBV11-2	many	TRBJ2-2	CASSFSSGSTGELFF	TGTGCCAGCAGCTTTAGTAGCGGGAGTACCGGGGAGCTGTTTTTT
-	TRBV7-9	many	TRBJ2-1	CASRAYNEQFF	TGTGCCAGTAGAGCCTACAATGAGCAGTTCTTC
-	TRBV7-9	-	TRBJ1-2	CASNSAGGYTF	TGTGCCAGCAACTCGGCGGGGGGCTACACCTTC
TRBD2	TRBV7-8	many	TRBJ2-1	CASSLVSSGSPREFF	TGTGCCAGCAGCTTAGTGTCTAGCGGGTCCCCGCGGGAGTTCTTC
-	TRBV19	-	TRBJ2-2	CASSTQNTGELFF	TGTGCCAGTAGTACTCAAAACACCGGGGAGCTGTTTTTT
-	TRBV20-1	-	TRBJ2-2	CSARDTTRRGELFF	TGCAGTGCTAGAGATACGACCCGGCGTGGGGAGCTGTTTTTT
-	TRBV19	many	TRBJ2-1	CASSKTGREQFF	TGTGCCAGTAGTAAAACAGGGAGGGAGCAGTTCTTC
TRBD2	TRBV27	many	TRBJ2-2	CASSFRASGSNTGELFF	TGTGCCAGCAGTTTCCGGGCTAGCGGGTCGAACACCGGGGAGCTGTTTTTT
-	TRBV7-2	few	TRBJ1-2	CASSLDRFYGYTF	TGTGCCAGCAGCTTAGACAGATTCTATGGCTACACCTTC
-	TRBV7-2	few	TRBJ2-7	CASSLGQGQQYF	TGTGCCAGCAGCTTAGGCCAGGGCCAGCAGTACTTC
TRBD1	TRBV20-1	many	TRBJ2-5	CSADPTGGAETQYF	TGCAGTGCTGACCCGACAGGGGGCGCGGAGACCCAGTACTTC
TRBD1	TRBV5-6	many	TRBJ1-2	CASSSDRVDGYTF	TGTGCCAGCAGCTCGGACAGGGTCGATGGCTACACCTTC
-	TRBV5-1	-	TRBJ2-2	CASSLMGPPSNTGELFF	TGCGCCAGCAGCTTGATGGGACCCCCCTCGAACACCGGGGAGCTGTTTTTT
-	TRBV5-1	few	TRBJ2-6	CASSGTARSSGANVLTF	TGCGCCAGCAGCGGCACAGCCCGTTCCTCTGGGGCCAACGTCCTGACTTTC
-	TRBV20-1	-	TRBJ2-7	CSANGGPAYEQYF	TGCAGTGCCAACGGGGGACCTGCCTACGAGCAGTACTTC
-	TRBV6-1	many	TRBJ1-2	CASSEEARSGLYGYTF	TGTGCCAGCAGTGAAGAAGCGAGGTCGGGTCTATATGGCTACACCTTC
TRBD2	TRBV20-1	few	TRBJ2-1	CSARGGLAGGLSYNEQFF	TGCAGTGCTAGAGGGGGGCTAGCGGGAGGCCTGTCCTACAATGAGCAGTTCTTC
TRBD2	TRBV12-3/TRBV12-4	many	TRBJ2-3	CASTRLAVPDTQYF	TGTGCCAGCACCAGACTAGCAGTCCCAGATACGCAGTATTTT
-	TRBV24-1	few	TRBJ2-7	CATSGGRLNGPYEQYF	TGTGCCACCAGTGGGGGCAGGTTAAACGGGCCCTACGAGCAGTACTTC
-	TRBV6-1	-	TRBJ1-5	CASKEGLINQPQHF	TGTGCCAGCAAGGAGGGGCTAATCAATCAGCCCCAGCATTTT
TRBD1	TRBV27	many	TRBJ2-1	CASSYSGTGLQYEQFF	TGTGCCAGCAGTTACTCCGGGACAGGGCTACAATATGAGCAGTTCTTC
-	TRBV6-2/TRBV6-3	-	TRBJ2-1	CASSYSEGSPYNEQFF	TGTGCCAGCAGTTACTCGGAAGGAAGTCCCTACAATGAGCAGTTCTTC
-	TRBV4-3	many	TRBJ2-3	CASSQFLGRGGTDTQYF	TGCGCCAGCAGCCAATTCCTGGGCAGGGGGGGCACAGATACGCAGTATTTT
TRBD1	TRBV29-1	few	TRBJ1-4	CSAWTGGNRKLFF	TGCAGCGCTTGGACAGGGGGAAACAGAAAACTGTTTTTT
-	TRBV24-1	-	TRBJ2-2	CATSSLTHAGELFF	TGTGCCACCAGTTCCTTGACTCATGCCGGGGAGCTGTTTTTT
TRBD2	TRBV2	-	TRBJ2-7	CARRLAGGPGEQYF	TGTGCCAGAAGACTAGCGGGAGGGCCTGGCGAGCAGTACTTC
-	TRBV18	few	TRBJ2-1	CASSPDSNEQFF	TGTGCCAGCTCACCGGACAGCAATGAGCAGTTCTTC
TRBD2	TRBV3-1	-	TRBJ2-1	CASSLGTSGVEQFF	TGTGCCAGCAGCCTGGGGACTAGCGGGGTCGAGCAGTTCTTC
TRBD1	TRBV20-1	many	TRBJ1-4	CSASDPRRGRNEKLFF	TGCAGTGCTAGCGACCCTCGAAGGGGGCGTAATGAAAAACTGTTTTTT
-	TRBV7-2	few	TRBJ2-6	CASSSKGNGANVLTF	TGTGCCAGCAGCTCTAAGGGAAATGGGGCCAACGTCCTGACTTTC
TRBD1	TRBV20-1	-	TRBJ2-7	CSASLAGRTGGVYEQYF	TGCAGTGCTAGCCTCGCGGGTCGAACAGGGGGTGTCTACGAGCAGTACTTC
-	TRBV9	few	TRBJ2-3	CASSVSSDTQYF	TGTGCCAGCAGCGTGTCTTCTGATACGCAGTATTTT
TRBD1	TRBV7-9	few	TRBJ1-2	CASSPGTGSGYTF	TGTGCCAGCAGCCCAGGGACAGGGAGTGGCTACACCTTC
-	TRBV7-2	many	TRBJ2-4	CASSSAGLIQYF	TGTGCCAGCAGTTCAGCAGGGCTCATTCAGTACTTC
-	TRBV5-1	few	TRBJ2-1	CASSADYSTYNEQFF	TGCGCCAGCAGCGCGGACTATTCCACTTACAATGAGCAGTTCTTC